In terms of frequency, the clone carrying this T cell receptor (beta chain) is medium-sized (0.01 to 0.1%). Its specificity is not known. The data originate from a study of CXCR3-negative and CXCR3-positive naive CD8 T cells. Broader study findings: Naive subsets had comparable surface CD5; TCR strength was inferred from TRB CDR3 properties.

CDR3 length: 12 residues. The germline V gene has CDR1 SSHAT and CDR2 FNYEAQ (reference sequence). It was by 5' RACE with UMI labels that the TRB cDNA libraries were prepared. TCRdb reprocessed the 5' RACE reads and keeps a single row for each CDR3 protein, giving no DNA. The sample shows about 24,000 distinct CDR3 sequences, and about 4% sits with its ten largest clones. This clonotype was sampled from a human donor in good health. Some clones in this sample may be carry-over from other donors' samples. The source material was naive CXCR3- CD8+ T cells from blood. Subset: CD45RO-CCR7+CD27+CD95- naive CD8+ T cells lacking CXCR3 (TNR3-). The rearrangement joins TRBV7-7 to TRBJ2-7. The CDR3 here is CASSSSLLEQYF.